These 14 T cell receptor beta chains originate from one sample sequenced in a study of CD8+ T cells in alopecia areata (dated by TCRdb to 2017 to 2018). Receptor libraries were prepared by the immunoSEQ multiplex PCR assay. RNA was extracted from all samples and reverse transcribed into cDNA, which served as template for TCR sequencing. What TCRdb holds here is the immuneACCESS table cut down to in-frame rearrangements. Part of the clones is not present; checked against another copy, under half of the missing clones reflect an unresolved V gene, and the others are unexplained. In all, the sample holds about 160,000 clones, and about three fifths of those were seen once. The top ten clones comprise over 0.85% of the sample. In the paper's terms, the time point label means: around 28 days on oral tofacitinib. The treatment or condition label on this specimen signifies: oral pan-JAK inhibitor, 5-10 mg twice daily.

The sequences come from CD4+ T cells sorted from blood, collected at week 4, from a patient treated with tofacitinib. All receptors derive from a human donor with alopecia areata.

The CDR3 loop is CASSPTGNNQPQHF. The DNA for the CDR3 is TGTGCCAGCAGCCCTACAGGGAATAATCAGCCCCAGCATTTT. J is TRBJ1-5 and V is TRBV7-2; a possible D gene is TRBD1 (6 bases). The CDR3 sequence is 14 residues long. V lost 5 bases and J 4 bases, leaving 12 bases between the germline ends. Germline V CDR1 and CDR2: SGHTA, FQGNSA. Full variable domain (missing parts from reference TRBV7-2 and TRBJ1-5): GAGVSQSPSNKVTEKGKDVELRCDPISGHTALYWYRQSLGQGLEFLIYFQGNSAPDKSGLPSDRFSAERTGGSVSTLTIQRTQQEDSAVYLCASSPTGNNQPQHFGDGTRLSIL.

This clone has a count of ten or more. The rearrangement links TRBV2 to TRBJ2-5; the match to TRBD2 covers 7 bases. CDR3 length: 12 residues. Germline CDR1 SNHLY, CDR2 FYNNEI. Germline trimming cut 4 bases from V and 4 bases from J; bases unmatched to any gene: 0. CDR3 coding DNA: TGTGCCAGCAGTGGACTAGCAGAGACCCAGTACTTC. The encoded protein is CASSGLAETQYF.

V and J are TRBV4-3 and TRBJ2-7; maybe TRBD1 (6 bases). Germline V CDR1 and CDR2: LGHNA, YSLEER. With 0 bases removed from V and 3 bases from J, the gap between germline ends came to 15 bases. CDR3 length: 16 amino acids. The CDR3 DNA reads TGCGCCAGCAGCCAAGATCTGGGGGCAGGGGACTACGAGCAGTACTTC. Protein: CASSQDLGAGDYEQYF.

Only one count was recorded for this clone. The chain has TRBV29-1 and TRBJ2-5, with 7 bases that match TRBD1. After removal of 7 bases from V and 1 base from J, the junction contained 3 bases not matched to a gene. There are 12 residues in the CDR3. Germline V lookup: CDR1 SQVTM, CDR2 ANQGSEA. The CDR3 region has the DNA TGCAGCGGGGGGACAGTCCAAGAGACCCAGTACTTC. It codes for CSGGTVQETQYF.

The chain is built from TRBV11-1 and TRBJ1-2; the D gene is possibly TRBD1 (5 bases). V lost 1 base to trimming and J lost 5 bases, with 5 bases between them. The germline CDR1 and CDR2 sequences are SGHAT and FQDESV (reference sequence). CDR3 length: 12 residues. CDR3 loop: CASSLEGYGYTF. The CDR3 coding sequence is TGTGCCAGCAGCTTAGAGGGGTATGGCTACACCTTC.

The J gene is TRBJ1-2, the V gene TRBV10-3, with D unresolved. Germline values: CDR1 ENHRY, CDR2 SYGVKD. V was trimmed by 0 bases and J by 8 bases, leaving 16 bases between them. CDR3 length: 15 residues. CDR3 sequence: CAISESPNLTGGYTF. CDR3 DNA: TGTGCCATCAGTGAGTCGCCCAACCTGACGGGCGGCTACACCTTC.

The chain carries TRBV5-1 and TRBJ2-1; D unresolved. V lost 1 base and J lost 5, with 4 bases in between. The CDR3 spans 12 residues. Germline V lookup: CDR1 SGHRS, CDR2 YFSETQ. CDR3 coding DNA: TGCGCCAGCAGCTTGCTGGACAATGAGCAGTTCTTC. It encodes CASSLLDNEQFF.

The chain recombines TRBV29-1 with TRBJ2-7, with 8 positions matching TRBD1. The length of the CDR3 is 12 residues. Germline-derived CDR1 and CDR2 are SQVTM and ANQGSEA. V shed 7 bases and J 3 bases; nucleotides not matched to a gene: 5. CDR3 sequence reads: CSGGTGVYEQYF. The DNA for the CDR3 is TGCAGCGGAGGGACAGGAGTCTACGAGCAGTACTTC.

As to this clone: Germline is not matched at one junction end, which may reflect a read error. V is TRBV4-1 and J is TRBJ1-1; no definite D call. The CDR3 length is 15 residues. Germline-derived CDR1 and CDR2 are MGHRA and YSYEKL. As DNA, the CDR3 is TGCGCCAGCAGCCAAGATCTCGCCGGTTACACCGAAGCTTTCTTT. Translated: CASSQDLAGYTEAFF.

This clone appeared a few times. V is TRBV29-1 and J is TRBJ1-6; D gene ambiguous. V was shortened by 4 bases and J by 4 bases, with 8 bases between the two germline ends. There are 13 residues in the CDR3. Germline V gene data show CDR1 as SQVTM and CDR2 as ANQGSEA. The chain's CDR3 is CSVAVSYNSPLHF. The CDR3 DNA follows: TGCAGCGTTGCGGTATCTTATAATTCACCCCTCCACTTT.

As for this clone: The sample has other DNA sequences that encode this CDR3 too. This chain joins TRBV18 and TRBJ2-5; D is unclear. CDR1 is KGHSH and CDR2 is LQKENI in the germline V gene. The CDR3 spans 11 residues. V lost 3 bases to trimming and J lost 5 bases, with 4 bases between them. The CDR3 region is CASSPGETQYF. The CDR3, as DNA: TGTGCCAGCTCACCTGGGGAGACCCAGTACTTC.

J is TRBJ2-3 and V is TRBV5-4; 7 positions match TRBD2. V lost 3 bases and J lost 9; bases outside the gene matches: 7. Germline V CDR1 and CDR2: SGHNT, YYREEE (reference sequence). This CDR3 has 13 residues. The CDR3 DNA reads as TGTGCCAGCAGCTCCGATGGACTAGGGACGCAGTATTTT. Amino acids: CASSSDGLGTQYF.

V usage is TRBV27 and J usage is TRBJ2-7, with 8 nucleotides matching TRBD2. Looked up from germline, CDR1 is MNHEY and CDR2 is SMNVEV (reference sequence). The CDR3 length is 15 residues. The J segment lost 5 bases and the V segment lost 5 bases, leaving 11 bases of the junction unmatched. The CDR3, as DNA: TGTGCCAGCAGTAAACCCGGGACTAGTCGCGACGAGCAGTACTTC. It yields the protein CASSKPGTSRDEQYF.

The chain combines TRBV11-3 with TRBJ1-1; D not resolved. The CDR3 runs to 14 residues. V lost 5 bases and J lost 0, with 10 bases in between. The germline V gene encodes CDR1 SGHNT and CDR2 YENEEA. The CDR3 loop reads CASSLSGVNTEAFF. The CDR3 DNA is TGTGCCAGCAGCCTGTCTGGGGTGAACACTGAAGCTTTCTTT.